This T cell receptor (beta chain) derives from a study of CD8 T cells in ankylosing spondylitis. Per the germline V gene, CDR1 is MGHDK and CDR2 is SYGVNS. Trimming left V 5 bases short and J 4 bases short, with 14 bases between. The CDR3 is made up of 14 amino acids. The TCR beta libraries were generated through quantitative 5'-RACE incorporating molecular barcodes. TCRdb reprocessed the 5' RACE reads with MiXCR, giving one entry per CDR3 protein. The table lists fewer than 400,000 distinct CDR3 sequences, roughly 15% of them singletons. Study-wide results and caveats: Past research had described some motif variants in reactive arthritis synovial fluid and blood.

With respect to this clonotype: Its specificity is unknown.

The chain carries TRBV25-1 and TRBJ1-2; D perhaps matches TRBD1 (6 bases). The source material was blood, either unsorted or a sorted T cell fraction (not recorded which). The sequence came from a male donor with ankylosing spondylitis or in good health (not recorded which). The CDR3 is CASSSGTSSYGYTF. In DNA form, the CDR3 reads TGTGCCAGCAGTTCTGGGACATCTTCCTATGGCTACACCTTC.